This section outlines one T cell receptor (beta chain) sequence together with its context. The antigen remains undetermined. This sample was taken from a study of Ad26.COV2.S vaccination and SARS-CoV-2 variants. Study-wide results and limits: People given the vaccine had a wider spike-specific TCR breadth than placebo recipients did.

Described treatment: 15 to 20 received Ad26.COV2.S at low or high dose, single or two shots; several received placebo; per-sample allocation not given. Sampling was performed 63 days after the first vaccine or placebo injection. TCRdb's table, derived via immunoSEQ multiplex PCR, lists solely in-frame clones and lacks some. The repertoire holds roughly 420,000 clones, with around 87% as singletons. This CDR3 has 14 residues. V was pared by 3 bases and J by 7 bases, with 12 bases between. The V gene's germline CDR1 is MNHEY and CDR2 SMNVEV (reference sequence). The sample was peripheral blood, taken in a trial of Ad26.COV2.S vaccine versus placebo. This receptor was identified in a person aged 18-60 years who received the Ad26.COV2.S COVID-19 vaccine or a placebo. The chain has TRBV27 and TRBJ1-4; D is possibly TRBD1 (5 bases). The CDR3 reads CASSLTVSREKLFF. The CDR3 region has the DNA TGTGCCAGCAGTTTGACAGTTAGTCGTGAAAAACTGTTTTTT.